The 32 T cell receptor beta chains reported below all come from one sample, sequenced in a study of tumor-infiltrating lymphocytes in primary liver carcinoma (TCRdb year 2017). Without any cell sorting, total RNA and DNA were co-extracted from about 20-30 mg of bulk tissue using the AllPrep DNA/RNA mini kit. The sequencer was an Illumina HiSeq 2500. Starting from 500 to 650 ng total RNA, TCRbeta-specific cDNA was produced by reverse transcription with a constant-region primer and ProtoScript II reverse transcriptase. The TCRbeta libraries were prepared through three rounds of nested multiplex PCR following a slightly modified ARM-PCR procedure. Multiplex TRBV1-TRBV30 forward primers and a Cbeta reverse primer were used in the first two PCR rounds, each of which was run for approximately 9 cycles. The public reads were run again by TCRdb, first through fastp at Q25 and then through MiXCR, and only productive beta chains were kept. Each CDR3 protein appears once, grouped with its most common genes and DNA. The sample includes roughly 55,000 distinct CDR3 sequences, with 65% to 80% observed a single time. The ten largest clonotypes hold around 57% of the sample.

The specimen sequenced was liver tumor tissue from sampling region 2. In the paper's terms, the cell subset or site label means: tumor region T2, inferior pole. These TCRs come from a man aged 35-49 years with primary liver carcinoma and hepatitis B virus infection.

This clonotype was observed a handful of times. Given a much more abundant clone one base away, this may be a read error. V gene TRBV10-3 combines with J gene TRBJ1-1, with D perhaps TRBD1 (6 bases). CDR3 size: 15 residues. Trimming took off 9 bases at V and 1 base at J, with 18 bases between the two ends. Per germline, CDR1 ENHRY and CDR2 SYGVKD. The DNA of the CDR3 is TGTGCCATTTCCACCAGGGGACAAGAGAACACTGAAGCTTTCTTT. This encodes CAISTRGQENTEAFF.

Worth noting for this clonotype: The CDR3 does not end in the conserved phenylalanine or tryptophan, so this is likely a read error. CDR3 DNA sequence: TGTGCCAGCACCAAAAACACCCCGGGACTAGCGGCCAATGAGCAGTTCTTG. It translates to CASTKNTPGLAANEQFL. This chain connects TRBV12-3 or TRBV12-4 to TRBJ2-1; 11 bases are shared with TRBD2. The CDR3 loop spans 17 amino acids. V shed 7 bases, J shed 6 bases, and the junction held 14 bases outside the gene matches.

The CDR3 loop reads CAIRERTQGLNTEAFF. CDR3 sequence (DNA): TGTGCCATCAGGGAGAGGACACAGGGGTTGAACACTGAAGCTTTCTTT. The chain employs TRBV10-3 and TRBJ1-1; 7 positions match TRBD1. The germline V gene encodes CDR1 ENHRY and CDR2 SYGVKD. Unmatched junction bases numbered 10, after V lost 6 bases and J lost 0 bases. The CDR3 has 16 amino acids.

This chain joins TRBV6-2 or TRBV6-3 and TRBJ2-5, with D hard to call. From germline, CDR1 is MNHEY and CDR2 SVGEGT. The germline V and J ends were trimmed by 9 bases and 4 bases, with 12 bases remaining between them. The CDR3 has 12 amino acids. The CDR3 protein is CASSHFGETQYF. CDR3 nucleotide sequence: TGTGCCAGTAGTCATTTTGGAGAGACCCAGTACTTC.

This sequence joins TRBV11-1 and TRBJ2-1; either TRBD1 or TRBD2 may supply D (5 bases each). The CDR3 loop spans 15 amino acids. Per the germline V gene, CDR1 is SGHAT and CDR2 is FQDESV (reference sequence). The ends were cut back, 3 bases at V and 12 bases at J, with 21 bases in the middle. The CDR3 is CASSFEGRPGDGQFF. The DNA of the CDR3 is TGTGCCAGCAGCTTTGAGGGACGACCCGGGGACGGGCAGTTCTTC.

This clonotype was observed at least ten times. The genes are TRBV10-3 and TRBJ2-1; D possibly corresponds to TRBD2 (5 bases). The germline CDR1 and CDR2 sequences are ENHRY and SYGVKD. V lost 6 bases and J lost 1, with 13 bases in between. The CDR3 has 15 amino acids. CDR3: CAISPTIQSYNEQFF. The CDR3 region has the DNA TGTGCCATCAGCCCGACTATCCAATCCTACAATGAGCAGTTCTTC.

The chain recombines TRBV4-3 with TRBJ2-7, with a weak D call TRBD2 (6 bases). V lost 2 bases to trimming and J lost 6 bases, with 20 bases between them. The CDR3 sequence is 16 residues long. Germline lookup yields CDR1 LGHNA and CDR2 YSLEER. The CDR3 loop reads CASSQCGVSGACEQYF. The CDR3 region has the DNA TGCGCCAGCAGCCAATGTGGAGTTAGCGGAGCCTGCGAGCAGTACTTC.

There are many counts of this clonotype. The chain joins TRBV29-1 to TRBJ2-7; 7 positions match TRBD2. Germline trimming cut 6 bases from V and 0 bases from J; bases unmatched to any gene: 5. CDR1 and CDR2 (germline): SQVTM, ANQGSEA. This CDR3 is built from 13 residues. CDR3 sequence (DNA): TGCAGCGTGGTGACTAGCCACTCCTACGAGCAGTACTTC. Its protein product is CSVVTSHSYEQYF.

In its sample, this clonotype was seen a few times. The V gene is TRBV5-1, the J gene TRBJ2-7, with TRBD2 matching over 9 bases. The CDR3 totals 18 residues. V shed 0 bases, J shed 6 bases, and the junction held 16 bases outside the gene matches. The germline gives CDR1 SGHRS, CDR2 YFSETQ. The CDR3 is CASSLDRGSGRFLPEQYF. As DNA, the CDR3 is TGCGCCAGCAGCTTGGATCGTGGTAGCGGGAGATTCCTCCCCGAGCAGTACTTC.

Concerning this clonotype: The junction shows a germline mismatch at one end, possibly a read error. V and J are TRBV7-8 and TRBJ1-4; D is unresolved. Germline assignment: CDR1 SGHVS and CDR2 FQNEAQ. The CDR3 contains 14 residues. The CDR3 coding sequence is TGTGCCAGCGGCTTATGGCGAGGAAATGAAAAACTGTTTTTT. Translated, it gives CASGLWRGNEKLFF.

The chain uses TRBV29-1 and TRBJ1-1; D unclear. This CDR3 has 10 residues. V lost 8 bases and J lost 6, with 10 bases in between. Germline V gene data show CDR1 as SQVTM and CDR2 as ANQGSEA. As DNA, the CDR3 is TGCAGCTGCTTAAAGTCTGAAGCTTTCTTT. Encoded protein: CSCLKSEAFF.

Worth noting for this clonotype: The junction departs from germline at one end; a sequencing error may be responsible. The CDR3 spells CASGRSGTETQYF. In nucleotides, the CDR3 is TGTGCCAGCGGCCGAAGCGGGACAGAGACTCAGTACTTC. V and J are TRBV12-3 or TRBV12-4 and TRBJ2-5; tentatively, D is TRBD1 or TRBD2 (7 bases each). The CDR3 is 13 amino acids.

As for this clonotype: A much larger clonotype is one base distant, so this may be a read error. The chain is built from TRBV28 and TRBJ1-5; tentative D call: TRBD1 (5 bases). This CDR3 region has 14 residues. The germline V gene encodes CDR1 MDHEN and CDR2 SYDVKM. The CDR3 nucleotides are TGTGCCATTAGGGACGGCGGGGGGAATCATCCCCAGCATTTT. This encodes CAIRDGGGNHPQHF.

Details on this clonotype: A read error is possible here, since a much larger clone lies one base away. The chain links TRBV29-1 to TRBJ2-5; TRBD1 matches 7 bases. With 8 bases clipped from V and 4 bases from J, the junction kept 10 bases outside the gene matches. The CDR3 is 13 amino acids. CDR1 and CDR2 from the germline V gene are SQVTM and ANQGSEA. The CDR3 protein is CSSIQGTGETQYF. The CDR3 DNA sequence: TGCAGCAGCATACAGGGGACGGGAGAGACCCAGTACTTC.

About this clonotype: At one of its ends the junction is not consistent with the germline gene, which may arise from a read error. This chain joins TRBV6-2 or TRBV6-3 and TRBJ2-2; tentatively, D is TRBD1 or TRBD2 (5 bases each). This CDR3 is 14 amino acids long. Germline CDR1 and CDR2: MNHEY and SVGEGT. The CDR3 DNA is TGTGCCAGCAGATACTCAGGGTCCCCCGGGGAGTTGTTTTTT. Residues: CASRYSGSPGELFF.

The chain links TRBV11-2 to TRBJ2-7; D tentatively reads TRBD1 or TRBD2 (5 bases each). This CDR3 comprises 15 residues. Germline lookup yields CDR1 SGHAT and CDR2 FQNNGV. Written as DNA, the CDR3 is TGTATCAGCAGCCAAGGGACGGGGAGAGCCTACGAGCAGTACTTC. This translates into CISSQGTGRAYEQYF. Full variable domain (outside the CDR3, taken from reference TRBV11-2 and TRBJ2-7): EAGVAQSPRYKIIEKRQSVAFWCNPISGHATLYWYQQILGQGPKLLIQFQNNGVVDDSQLPKDRFSAERLKGVDSTLKIQPAKLEDSAVYLCISSQGTGRAYEQYFGPGTRLTVT.

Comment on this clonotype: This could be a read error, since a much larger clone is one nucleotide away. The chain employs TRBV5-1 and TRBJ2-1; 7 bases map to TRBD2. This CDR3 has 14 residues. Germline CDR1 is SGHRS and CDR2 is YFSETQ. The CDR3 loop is CATSSRPSGPEQFF. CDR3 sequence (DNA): TGCGCCACCAGCTCGCGCCCTAGCGGACCTGAGCAGTTCTTC. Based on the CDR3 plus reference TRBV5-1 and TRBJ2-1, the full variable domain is KAGVTQTPRYLIKTRGQQVTLSCSPISGHRSVSWYQQTPGQGLQFLFEYFSETQRNKGNFPGRFSGRQFSNSRSEMNVSTLELGDSALYLCATSSRPSGPEQFFGPGTRLTVL.

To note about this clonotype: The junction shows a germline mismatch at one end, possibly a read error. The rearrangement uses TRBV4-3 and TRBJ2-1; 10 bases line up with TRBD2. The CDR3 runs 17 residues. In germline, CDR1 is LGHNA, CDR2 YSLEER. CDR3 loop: CASSQDLAGAYYNEQFF. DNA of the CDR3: TGCGCCAGTAGCCAGGACCTAGCGGGAGCTTACTACAATGAGCAGTTCTTC.

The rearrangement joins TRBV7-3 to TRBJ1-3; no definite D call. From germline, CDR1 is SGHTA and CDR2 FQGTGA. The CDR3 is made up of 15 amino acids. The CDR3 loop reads CVGSLSGGFGNTIYF. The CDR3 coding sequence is TGTGTCGGCAGCTTAAGCGGTGGATTTGGAAACACCATATATTTT.

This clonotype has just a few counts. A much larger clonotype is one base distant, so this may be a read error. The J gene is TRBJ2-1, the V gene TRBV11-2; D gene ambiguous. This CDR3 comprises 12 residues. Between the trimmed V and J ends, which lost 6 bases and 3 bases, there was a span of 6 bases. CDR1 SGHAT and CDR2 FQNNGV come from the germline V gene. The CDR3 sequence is CASRYNYNEQFF. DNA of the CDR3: TGTGCCAGCAGATATAACTACAATGAGCAGTTCTTC.

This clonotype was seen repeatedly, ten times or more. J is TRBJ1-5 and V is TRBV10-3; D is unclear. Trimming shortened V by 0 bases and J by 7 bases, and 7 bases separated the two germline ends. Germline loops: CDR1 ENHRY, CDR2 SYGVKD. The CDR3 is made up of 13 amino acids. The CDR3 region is CAISESREQPQHF. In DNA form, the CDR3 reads TGTGCCATCAGTGAGTCTAGGGAGCAGCCCCAGCATTTT.

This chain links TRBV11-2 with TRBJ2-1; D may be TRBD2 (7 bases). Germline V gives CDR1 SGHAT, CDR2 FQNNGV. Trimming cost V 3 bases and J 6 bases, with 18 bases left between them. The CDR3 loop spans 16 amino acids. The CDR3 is CASSFGGGGRFNEQFF. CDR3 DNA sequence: TGTGCCAGCAGCTTTGGGGGAGGGGGGCGCTTCAATGAGCAGTTCTTC.

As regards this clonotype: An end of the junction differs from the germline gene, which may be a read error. The CDR3 nucleotides read TGTGCCAGCAGTACAAACAGGGGAGTTTATTCACCCCTCTACTTT. The encoded protein is CASSTNRGVYSPLYF. The rearrangement uses TRBV6-6 and TRBJ1-6; 7 bases match TRBD1. Germline-derived CDR1 and CDR2 are MNHNY and SVGAGI (reference sequence). The CDR3 is 15 amino acids.

CDR3 loop: CASSLSTGVQDTQYF. The CDR3 DNA is TGTGCCAGCAGCTTGAGTACGGGTGTCCAAGATACGCAGTATTTT. This chain joins TRBV5-4 and TRBJ2-3; D gene ambiguous. There are 15 residues in the CDR3. CDR1 and CDR2 from the germline V gene are SGHNT and YYREEE (reference sequence). Trimming took 1 base from V and 5 from J, leaving 14 bases between them. The full variable domain, its missing parts supplied by reference TRBV5-4 and TRBJ2-3, is ETGVTQSPTHLIKTRGQQVTLRCSSQSGHNTVSWYQQALGQGPQFIFQYYREEENGRGNFPPRFSGLQFPNYSSELNVNALELDDSALYLCASSLSTGVQDTQYFGPGTRLTVL.

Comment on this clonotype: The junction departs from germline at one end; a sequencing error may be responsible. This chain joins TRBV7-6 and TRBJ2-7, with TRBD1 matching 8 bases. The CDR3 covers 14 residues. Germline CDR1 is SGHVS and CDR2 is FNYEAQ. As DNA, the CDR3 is TGTGCCAGCAGCTCCCGACAGGGGAACGACGAGCAGTGCTTC. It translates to CASSSRQGNDEQCF.

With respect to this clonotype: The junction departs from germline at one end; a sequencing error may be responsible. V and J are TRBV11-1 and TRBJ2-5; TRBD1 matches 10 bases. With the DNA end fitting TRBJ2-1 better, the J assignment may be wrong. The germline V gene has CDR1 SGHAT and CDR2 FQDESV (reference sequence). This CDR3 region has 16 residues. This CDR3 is CTSSQGQGVIQETQFF. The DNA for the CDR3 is TGTACCAGTAGCCAAGGACAGGGGGTAATTCAAGAGACCCAGTTCTTC.

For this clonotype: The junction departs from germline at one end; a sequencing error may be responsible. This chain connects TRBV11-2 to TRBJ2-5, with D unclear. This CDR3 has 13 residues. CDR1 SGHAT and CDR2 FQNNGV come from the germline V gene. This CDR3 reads CDGSKGAQETQSF. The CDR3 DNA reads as TGTGACGGCAGTAAGGGCGCACAAGAGACCCAGTCCTTC.

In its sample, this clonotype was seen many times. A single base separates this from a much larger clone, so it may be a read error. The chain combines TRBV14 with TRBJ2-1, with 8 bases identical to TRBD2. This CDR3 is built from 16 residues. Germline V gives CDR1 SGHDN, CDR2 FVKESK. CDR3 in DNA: TGTGTCAGCAGTGCCGTAGCGGGATGGGTAAACAATGAGCAGTTCTTC. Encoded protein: CVSSAVAGWVNNEQFF.

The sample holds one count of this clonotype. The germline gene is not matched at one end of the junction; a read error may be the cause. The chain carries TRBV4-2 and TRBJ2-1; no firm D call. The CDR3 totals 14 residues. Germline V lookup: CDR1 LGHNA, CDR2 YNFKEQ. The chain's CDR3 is CSSSLGHSDNGQFF. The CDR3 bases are TGTAGCAGCAGCCTAGGGCACAGCGACAATGGGCAGTTCTTC.

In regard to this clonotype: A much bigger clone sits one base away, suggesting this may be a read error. CDR3 sequence reads: CASRTGIVYGYTF. The CDR3 region has the DNA TGTGCCAGCAGAACCGGGATAGTCTATGGCTACACCTTC. The chain carries TRBV28 and TRBJ1-2; the D is unclear. Trimming took 6 bases from V and 4 from J, leaving 12 bases between them. The germline CDR1 and CDR2 sequences are MDHEN and SYDVKM. The length of the CDR3 is 13 residues.

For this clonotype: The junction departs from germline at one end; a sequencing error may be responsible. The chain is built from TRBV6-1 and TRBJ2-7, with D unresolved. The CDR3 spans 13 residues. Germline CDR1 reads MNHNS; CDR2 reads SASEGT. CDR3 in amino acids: CASRLVGSYEQYF. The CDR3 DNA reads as TGTGCCAGCAGGTTAGTGGGTTCCTACGAGCAGTACTTT.

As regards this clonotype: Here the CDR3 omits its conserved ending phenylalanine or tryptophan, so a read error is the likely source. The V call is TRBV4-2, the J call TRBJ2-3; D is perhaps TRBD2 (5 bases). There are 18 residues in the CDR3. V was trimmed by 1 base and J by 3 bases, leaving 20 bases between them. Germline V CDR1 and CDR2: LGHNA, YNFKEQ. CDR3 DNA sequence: TGTGCCAGCAGCCAAGTGGCGCTTCCAGTGGGAGCGACAGATACGCAGTATCTT. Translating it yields CASSQVALPVGATDTQYL.